The rows below give T cell receptor beta chains drawn from one sample of a study of blood T cell repertoires in COVID-19. Here immunoSEQ multiplex PCR was the method, and the copy in TCRdb shows in-frame clones only, minus some. The sample lists approximately 150,000 clones, over 75% occurring once. The specimen sequenced was PBMCs or T cells enriched from blood (not recorded which). These receptors all stem from a woman between 35 and 50 years old with acute COVID-19. The CDR3 runs from the conserved cysteine through the conserved F or W. The order of the fields is D gene, V gene, J gene, CDR3 protein. D genes are given only for firm matches.

-	TRBV2	TRBJ1-4	CASYGSEKLFF
-	TRBV4-1	TRBJ2-5	CASSQGYGGGQETQYF
TRBD2	TRBV19	TRBJ2-4	CASSILVAGGKSFVEKNIQYF
TRBD1	TRBV4-2	TRBJ2-7	CASSQGDSSYEQYF
TRBD2	TRBV5-6	TRBJ2-1	CASSSIGTSPGYNEQFF
TRBD1	TRBV19	TRBJ1-1	CASSTGQGNTEAFF
-	TRBV5-4	TRBJ1-2	CASSGGQVYGYTF
TRBD1	TRBV30	TRBJ1-1	CAWSVLGQGAEAFF
TRBD1	TRBV5-4	TRBJ1-2	CASSLVGTANYGYTF
TRBD2	TRBV29-1	TRBJ2-7	CSAGEGSSYEQYF
-	TRBV5-1	TRBJ1-6	CASSLERGPSEPLHF
TRBD1	TRBV11-3	TRBJ1-1	CASSLGSGRGDTEAFF
-	TRBV11-3	TRBJ2-3	CASSLGVTTDTQYF
-	TRBV5-1	TRBJ1-1	CASRDSNTEAFF
-	TRBV7-9	TRBJ2-6	CASSLGDRPHSVGANVLTF
-	TRBV15	TRBJ2-7	CATSREGPISEQYF
TRBD1	TRBV7-3	TRBJ1-1	CASSLFGQGNTEAFF
TRBD2	TRBV7-7	TRBJ2-1	CASSLGLARPYNEQFF
TRBD1	TRBV5-1	TRBJ1-3	CASSPQGSGNTIYF
-	TRBV5-4	TRBJ2-5	CASSGARGGKETQYF
TRBD1	TRBV5-5	TRBJ2-3	CASSRTGGTDTQYF
-	TRBV30	TRBJ2-5	CAWSDRVETQYF
-	TRBV6-5	TRBJ2-2	CASLPQVSGELFF
TRBD1	TRBV19	TRBJ2-1	CASSIRTGLAYEQFF
TRBD2	TRBV2	TRBJ2-7	CASSGLPSGRGEQYF
TRBD2	TRBV18	TRBJ2-1	CASSPLQTSGTYGQFF
-	TRBV7-2	TRBJ1-5	CASSPIQGNYQPQHF
TRBD2	TRBV27	TRBJ2-1	CASSPPSGSYNEQFF
-	TRBV29-1	TRBJ1-1	CSVEEVGARAFF
TRBD2	TRBV5-6	TRBJ2-1	CASSSIAGGNPSSYNEQFF
TRBD2	TRBV19	TRBJ2-1	CASTPYGTSVYNEQFF
TRBD1	TRBV5-1	TRBJ1-1	CASSPGTGVEAFF
-	TRBV7-6	TRBJ2-7	CASSPQDRTDEQYF
TRBD2	TRBV11-2	TRBJ2-7	CASSVRTSGSYEQYF
TRBD1	TRBV29-1	TRBJ1-2	CSVQGARTLYGYTF
-	TRBV19	TRBJ1-2	CASSIAGTWSYGYTF
-	TRBV4-1	TRBJ2-3	CASSQDAAGTDTQYF
-	TRBV5-4	TRBJ2-1	CASSLGASPYNEQFF
-	TRBV3-1/TRBV3-2	TRBJ2-3	CASSQDFGGRDTQYF
-	TRBV19	TRBJ2-1	CASSWGRYNEQFF
TRBD1	TRBV30	TRBJ1-2	CAWSVGTGDYGYTF